This T cell receptor (beta chain) was observed in a study of identical twins. Germline V gene lookup returns CDR1 LNHDA and CDR2 SQIVND (reference sequence). The CDR3 totals 13 residues. Trimming left V 6 bases short and J 4 bases short, with 12 bases between. Healthy Caucasian individuals made up all the donors. In TCRdb, the 5' RACE reads were re-called with MiXCR into one record per CDR3 protein. The sample contains about 720,000 distinct CDR3 sequences, about 18% of which appear only once. These data were also filed under a second study, of T cells expressing NK-cell markers. That source reports: Topping the CD3+CD56-NKG2C+ fraction as well were these clonotypes, in a handful of donors.

The sequenced sample consisted of PBMCs. The chain combines TRBV19 with TRBJ1-2; weak D call: TRBD1 (6 bases). The source of this sequence is a woman between 18 and 29 years old in good health. CDR3 in amino acids: CASSGGPPYGYTF. In nucleotides, the CDR3 is TGTGCCAGTAGCGGGGGGCCACCCTATGGCTACACCTTC.